A single sample is the source of the 21 T cell receptor beta chains below, sequenced in a study of blood T cell repertoires in COVID-19. Profiled with immunoSEQ multiplex PCR; TCRdb holds only in-frame clones, not every one. Here the sample spans about 62,000 clones, around 87% being singletons. The specimen sequenced was peripheral blood. The source is a man between 65 and 79 years old with acute or convalescent COVID-19.

V gene TRBV27 combines with J gene TRBJ1-1; tentative D call: TRBD1 (5 bases). The V end lost 3 bases, the J end lost 0 bases, and 8 bases lay between the germline ends. From germline, CDR1 is MNHEY and CDR2 SMNVEV (reference sequence). This CDR3 comprises 14 residues. CDR3 sequence reads: CASSFEGVNTEAFF. The CDR3 DNA sequence: TGTGCCAGCAGTTTCGAAGGGGTGAACACTGAAGCTTTCTTT.

The rearrangement links TRBV6-5 to TRBJ1-2, with D perhaps TRBD1 (5 bases). V was cut by 7 bases and J by 2 bases, with 11 bases left in between. The CDR3 runs to 13 residues. From germline, CDR1 is MNHEY and CDR2 SVGAGI. CDR3 protein: CASIPRQNYGYTF. DNA for the CDR3: TGTGCCAGCATACCCCGACAGAACTATGGCTACACCTTC.

V and J are TRBV27 and TRBJ1-2; TRBD1 is a possible D gene (5 bases). The V end lost 7 bases, the J end lost 1 base, and 13 bases lay between the germline ends. CDR1 and CDR2 from the germline V gene are MNHEY and SMNVEV (reference sequence). The length of the CDR3 is 14 residues. CDR3 nucleotide sequence: TGTGCCAGCAAAGCGAACGGGGGTAACTATGGCTACACCTTC. It specifies CASKANGGNYGYTF.

V is TRBV10-3 and J is TRBJ2-4; D may be TRBD2 (5 bases). The CDR3 spans 15 residues. Trimming pared 0 bases from V and 0 bases from J, leaving 6 bases between. Per the germline V gene, CDR1 is ENHRY and CDR2 is SYGVKD. In nucleotides, the CDR3 is TGTGCCATCAGTGAGTCAGAGGGAGCCAAAAACATTCAGTACTTC. Its translation: CAISESEGAKNIQYF.

V gene TRBV27 combines with J gene TRBJ2-1; D unresolved. The CDR3 contains 13 residues. V was pared by 4 bases and J by 4 bases, with 8 bases between. The germline gives CDR1 MNHEY, CDR2 SMNVEV (reference sequence). CDR3 protein: CASSSTRYNEQFF. CDR3 sequence (DNA): TGTGCCAGCAGTTCAACCAGATACAATGAGCAGTTCTTC.

The J gene is TRBJ1-2, the V gene TRBV28, with D possibly TRBD1 on 6 matching bases. Germline-derived CDR1 and CDR2 are MDHEN and SYDVKM. The CDR3 has 12 residues. V was trimmed by 4 bases and J by 5 bases, leaving 8 bases between them. CDR3 sequence reads: CASSWGTYGYTF. CDR3 sequence (DNA): TGTGCCAGCAGTTGGGGGACATATGGCTACACCTTC.

The CDR3 sequence is CASSPSTENTEAFF. Here the CDR3 DNA reads TGTGCCAGCAGTCCCTCGACAGAGAACACTGAAGCTTTCTTT. This sequence joins TRBV6-5 and TRBJ1-1; a weak D match, TRBD1 (5 bases). Trimming took off 5 bases at V and 1 base at J, with 11 bases between the two ends. CDR3 length equals 14 residues. CDR1 is MNHEY, CDR2 SVGAGI, per germline.

This clone occurred a few times. The chain recombines TRBV27 with TRBJ1-6; D perhaps matches TRBD1 (6 bases). The CDR3 totals 14 residues. V lost 4 bases, J lost 8 bases, and 12 bases lay in between. CDR1 MNHEY and CDR2 SMNVEV come from the germline V gene (reference sequence). The CDR3 here is CASSSQGRDSPLHF. In DNA form, the CDR3 reads TGTGCCAGCAGTTCCCAGGGGCGGGATTCACCCCTCCACTTT.

CDR3 loop: CASTRLGGNTEAFF. CDR3 bases: TGTGCCAGCACCCGCCTGGGGGGAAACACTGAAGCTTTCTTT. The J gene is TRBJ1-1, the V gene TRBV6-5, with D possibly matching TRBD1 (5 bases). The CDR3 loop spans 14 amino acids. V was shortened by 7 bases and J by 2 bases, with 14 bases between the two germline ends. Per the germline V gene, CDR1 is MNHEY and CDR2 is SVGAGI.

The chain has TRBV7-2 and TRBJ2-3, with D hard to call. Germline V gene sequence: CDR1 SGHTA, CDR2 FQGNSA. The CDR3 loop spans 16 amino acids. V lost 0 bases and J lost 1, with 11 bases in between. CDR3 sequence (DNA): TGTGCCAGCAGCTTAGCGCGTCGTAAGCGCACAGATACGCAGTATTTT. Translating it yields CASSLARRKRTDTQYF.

V and J are TRBV29-1 and TRBJ2-3, with 11 bases that match TRBD2. Trimming removed 3 bases from V and 7 bases from J; junction bases left unmatched: 3. There are 13 residues in the CDR3. Germline V gives CDR1 SQVTM, CDR2 ANQGSEA. CDR3 sequence: CSVDPSGGYTQYF. The CDR3 region has the DNA TGCAGCGTTGACCCTAGCGGGGGGTATACGCAGTATTTT.

The chain recombines TRBV24-1 with TRBJ2-2, with TRBD2 identical over 12 bases. In germline, CDR1 is KGHDR, CDR2 SFDVKD. CDR3 length: 17 residues. V dropped 5 bases and J dropped 7; count of bases not matched to a gene: 10. The chain's CDR3 is CATSGSRTSGTGGELFF. The CDR3 DNA is TGTGCCACCAGTGGGTCAAGGACTAGCGGGACGGGCGGGGAGCTGTTTTTT.

This clone has a single count. The chain uses TRBV7-2 and TRBJ2-3; D gene unclear. The CDR3 has 13 amino acids. The germline V gene encodes CDR1 SGHTA and CDR2 FQGNSA. The V and J ends lost 5 bases and 3 bases respectively, with 9 bases between them. CDR3 DNA: TGTGCCAGCAGCCCTACTTTGACAGATACGCAGTATTTT. This encodes CASSPTLTDTQYF. The full variable domain, its missing parts supplied by reference TRBV7-2 and TRBJ2-3, is GAGVSQSPSNKVTEKGKDVELRCDPISGHTALYWYRQSLGQGLEFLIYFQGNSAPDKSGLPSDRFSAERTGGSVSTLTIQRTQQEDSAVYLCASSPTLTDTQYFGPGTRLTVL.

This chain joins TRBV27 and TRBJ2-5, with D possibly matching TRBD2 (5 bases). Germline V gives CDR1 MNHEY, CDR2 SMNVEV (reference sequence). Trimming took off 2 bases at V and 1 base at J, with 14 bases between the two ends. The CDR3 runs to 16 residues. The CDR3, as DNA: TGTGCCAGCAGTTTAGATCCGGCAGGACTCCAAGAGACCCAGTACTTC. Translation: CASSLDPAGLQETQYF.

The chain has TRBV28 and TRBJ1-4; 9 bases are a match to TRBD1. Unmatched junction bases numbered 7, after V lost 6 bases and J lost 2 bases. Per germline, CDR1 MDHEN and CDR2 SYDVKM. The length of the CDR3 is 16 residues. Written as DNA, the CDR3 is TGTGCCAGCAGCTTCGACAGGGGGTGGACTAATGAAAAACTGTTTTTT. Translated, it gives CASSFDRGWTNEKLFF.

This clone has only a few counts. As the CDR3 is not closed by the conserved phenylalanine or tryptophan, this likely results from a read error. It is unclear where the CDR3 begins or ends on the DNA, so no DNA is shown, and the CDR3 is as TCRdb lists it. This chain's CDR3 is CASSIRGG. This sequence joins TRBV21-1 and TRBJ2-3; no check of the table's D call, TRBD2, against the DNA was made. TRBV21-1 is marked as a pseudogene. The CDR3 is 8 amino acids in total, end residues counted.

The rearrangement uses TRBV6-5 and TRBJ1-1, with TRBD1 identical over 9 bases. Trimming removed 6 bases from V and 1 base from J; junction bases left unmatched: 6. The CDR3 covers 15 residues. The V gene's germline CDR1 is MNHEY and CDR2 SVGAGI. DNA of the CDR3: TGTGCCAGCAGCACAGGGGGCGCCGGGAACACTGAAGCTTTCTTT. Residues: CASSTGGAGNTEAFF.

This sequence joins TRBV6-5 and TRBJ2-3; no reliable D call. With 7 bases removed from V and 6 bases from J, the gap between germline ends came to 14 bases. CDR3 length: 13 amino acids. The germline V gene encodes CDR1 MNHEY and CDR2 SVGAGI. Here the CDR3 DNA reads TGTGCCAGCACTGGTGACTTACTCGATACGCAGTATTTT. The encoded protein is CASTGDLLDTQYF.

The chain is built from TRBV6-4 and TRBJ2-7, with D possibly matching TRBD2 (5 bases). The CDR3 is 17 amino acids. Germline V CDR1 and CDR2: MRHNA, SNTAGT. V dropped 0 bases and J dropped 7 bases, with 22 bases sitting between them. CDR3 sequence reads: CASSDSIRSGSYKEQYF. As DNA, the CDR3 is TGTGCCAGCAGTGACTCGATCCGTTCGGGGTCCTATAAAGAGCAGTACTTC.

The chain carries TRBV5-8 and TRBJ1-2, with a possible D match to TRBD1 (6 bases). In germline, CDR1 is SGHTS, CDR2 YDEGEE. The V and J ends lost 3 bases and 7 bases respectively, with 22 bases between them. The CDR3 runs to 16 residues. CDR3 nucleotide sequence: TGTGCCAGCAGCTCCTACCTGGGGGGGGGCTCGTTTGGCTACACCTTC. Its translation: CASSSYLGGGSFGYTF.

CDR3 sequence: CASSPHRGGEAFF. CDR3 sequence (DNA): TGTGCCAGCAGTCCACACAGGGGTGGAGAAGCTTTCTTT. This chain uses TRBV12-3 or TRBV12-4 with TRBJ1-1, with 7 positions matching TRBD1. J lost 8 bases, V lost 5 bases, and 8 bases had no gene match. This CDR3 has 13 residues.